Below, one T cell receptor (beta chain) is given with its context. As yet, its antigen is unknown. A sample-barcoded 5' primer and a J-beta primer mix were used in a second PCR of roughly 7 to 12 cycles. TCRdb independently ran MiXCR on the 5' RACE reads; one entry per CDR3 protein. Of 380,000 or so distinct CDR3 sequences listed, approximately 52% are singletons. The CDR3 sequence is 15 residues long. Germline CDR1 is MDHEN and CDR2 is SYDVKM. V lost 4 bases, J lost 0 bases, and 13 bases lay in between. Samples had at least 6.5 million PBMCs isolated from them. The sample is drawn from a study of blood T cells in healthy people across ages. The study's findings and limits: Investigators viewed diversity estimates from one million T cells as underestimates, the study reported.

This sequence was found in a man aged 60 to 69 in good health. Sample: blood. The chain recombines TRBV28 with TRBJ2-7; no definite D call. CDR3: CASSWADKLSYEQYF. CDR3 DNA: TGTGCCAGCAGTTGGGCCGACAAACTCTCCTACGAGCAGTACTTC.